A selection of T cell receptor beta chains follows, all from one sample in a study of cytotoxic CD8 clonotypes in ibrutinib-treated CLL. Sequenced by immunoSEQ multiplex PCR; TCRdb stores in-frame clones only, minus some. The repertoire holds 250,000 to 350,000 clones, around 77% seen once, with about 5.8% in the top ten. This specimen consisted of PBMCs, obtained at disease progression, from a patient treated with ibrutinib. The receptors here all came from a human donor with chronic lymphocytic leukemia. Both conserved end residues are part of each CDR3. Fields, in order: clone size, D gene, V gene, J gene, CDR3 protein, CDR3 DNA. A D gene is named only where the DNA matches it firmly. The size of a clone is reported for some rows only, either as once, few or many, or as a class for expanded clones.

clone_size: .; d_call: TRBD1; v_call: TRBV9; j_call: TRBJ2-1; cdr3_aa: CASSGDRGLPDEQFF; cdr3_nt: TGTGCCAGCAGCGGCGACAGGGGGTTGCCAGATGAGCAGTTCTTC
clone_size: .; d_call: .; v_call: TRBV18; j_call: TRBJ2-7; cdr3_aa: CASSPPGSPYEQYF; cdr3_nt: TGTGCCAGCTCACCACCGGGCAGCCCCTACGAGCAGTACTTC
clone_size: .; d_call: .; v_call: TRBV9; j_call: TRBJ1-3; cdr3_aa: CASSAPGVSGNTIYF; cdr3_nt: TGTGCCAGCAGCGCTCCGGGTGTCTCTGGAAACACCATATATTTT
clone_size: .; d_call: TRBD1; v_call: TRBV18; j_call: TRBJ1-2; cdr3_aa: CASSPGQGALGYTF; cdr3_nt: TGTGCCAGCTCACCGGGACAGGGGGCGCTTGGCTACACCTTC
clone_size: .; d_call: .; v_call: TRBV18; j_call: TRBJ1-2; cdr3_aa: CASSLDYGYTF; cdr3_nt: TGTGCCAGCTCATTGGACTATGGCTACACCTTC
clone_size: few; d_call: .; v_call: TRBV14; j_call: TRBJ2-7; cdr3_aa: CASSPAWGEQYF; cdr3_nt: TGTGCCAGCAGCCCCGCCTGGGGCGAGCAGTACTTC
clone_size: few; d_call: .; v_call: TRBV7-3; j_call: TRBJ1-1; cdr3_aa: CASSLNLVGGLNTEAFF; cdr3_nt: TGTGCCAGCAGCTTAAATTTGGTGGGGGGCTTGAACACTGAAGCTTTCTTT
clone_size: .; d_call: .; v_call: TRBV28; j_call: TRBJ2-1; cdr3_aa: CASTVDPGRYNEQFF; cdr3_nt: TGTGCCAGCACAGTCGATCCAGGCCGCTACAATGAGCAGTTCTTC
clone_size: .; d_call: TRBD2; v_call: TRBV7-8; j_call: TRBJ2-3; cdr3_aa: CASSPTSGGTDTQYF; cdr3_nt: TGTGCCAGCAGCCCAACTAGCGGGGGCACAGATACGCAGTATTTT
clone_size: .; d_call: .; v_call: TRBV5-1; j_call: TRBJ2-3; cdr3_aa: CASSLVGADTQYF; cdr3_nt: TGCGCCAGCAGCTTGGTCGGGGCAGATACGCAGTATTTT
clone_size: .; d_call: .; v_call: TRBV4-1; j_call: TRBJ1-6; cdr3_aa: CASSQEDRNLNSPLHF; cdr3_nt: TGCGCCAGCAGCCAAGAAGACCGAAACCTTAATTCACCCCTCCACTTT
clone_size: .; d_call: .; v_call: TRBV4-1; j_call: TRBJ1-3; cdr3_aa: CASSPLASSGNTIYF; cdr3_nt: TGCGCCAGCAGTCCATTGGCGTCCTCTGGAAACACCATATATTTT
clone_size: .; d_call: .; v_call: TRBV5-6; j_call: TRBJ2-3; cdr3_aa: CASSAVNDRTDTQYF; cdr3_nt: TGTGCCAGCAGCGCCGTTAACGACCGCACAGATACGCAGTATTTT
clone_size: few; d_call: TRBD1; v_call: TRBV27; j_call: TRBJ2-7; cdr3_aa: CASSFNRGHEQYF; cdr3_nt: TGTGCCAGCAGTTTCAACAGGGGACACGAGCAGTACTTC
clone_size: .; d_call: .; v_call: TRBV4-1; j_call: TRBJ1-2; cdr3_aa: CASRENRDGYTF; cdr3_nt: TGCGCCAGCAGGGAAAACAGGGATGGCTACACCTTC
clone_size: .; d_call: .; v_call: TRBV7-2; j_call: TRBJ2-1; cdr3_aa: CASSLVGTNVRGGYNEQFF; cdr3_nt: TGTGCCAGCAGCTTAGTAGGGACAAATGTTCGAGGGGGCTACAATGAGCAGTTCTTC
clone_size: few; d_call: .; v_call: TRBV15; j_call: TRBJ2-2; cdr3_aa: CATSRGSSGKIPGELFF; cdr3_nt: TGTGCCACCAGCAGAGGATCGTCAGGGAAGATTCCCGGGGAGCTGTTTTTT
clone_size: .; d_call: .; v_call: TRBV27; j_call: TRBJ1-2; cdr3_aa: CASSFSPATYGYTF; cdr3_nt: TGTGCCAGCAGTTTCTCGCCAGCCACCTATGGCTACACCTTC
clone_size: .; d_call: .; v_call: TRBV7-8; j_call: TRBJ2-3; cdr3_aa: CASSLDTAGSTDTQYF; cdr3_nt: TGTGCCAGCAGCTTAGACACAGCGGGTAGCACAGATACGCAGTATTTT
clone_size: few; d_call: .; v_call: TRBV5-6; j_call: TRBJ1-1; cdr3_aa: CASSSGVRNTEAFF; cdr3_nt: TGTGCCAGCAGCTCCGGGGTTAGAAACACTGAAGCTTTCTTT
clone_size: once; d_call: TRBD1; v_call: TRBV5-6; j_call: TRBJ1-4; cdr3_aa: CASSGDRVGEKLFF; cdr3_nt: TGTGCCAGCAGCGGCGACAGGGTTGGTGAAAAACTGTTTTTT
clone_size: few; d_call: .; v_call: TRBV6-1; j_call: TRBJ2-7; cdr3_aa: CASSDRPGHFYEQYF; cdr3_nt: TGTGCCAGCAGTGATAGGCCGGGACACTTCTACGAGCAGTACTTC
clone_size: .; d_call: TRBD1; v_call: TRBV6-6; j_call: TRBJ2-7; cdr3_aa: CASSHYGQGHYEQYF; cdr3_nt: TGTGCCAGCAGTCACTATGGACAGGGCCACTACGAGCAGTACTTC
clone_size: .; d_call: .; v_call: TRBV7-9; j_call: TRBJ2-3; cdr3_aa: CASNSDRSPPDTQYF; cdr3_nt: TGTGCCAGCAATTCTGACAGGAGCCCCCCAGATACGCAGTATTTT
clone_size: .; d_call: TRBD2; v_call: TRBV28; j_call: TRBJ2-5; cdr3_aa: CASSFMRGTSETRYQETQYF; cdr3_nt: TGTGCCAGCAGTTTTATGAGAGGGACTAGCGAGACCCGGTACCAAGAGACCCAGTACTTC
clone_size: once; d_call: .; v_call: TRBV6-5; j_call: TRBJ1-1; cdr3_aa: CASSLGPYTEAFF; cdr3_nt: TGTGCCAGCAGTTTGGGACCATACACTGAAGCTTTCTTT
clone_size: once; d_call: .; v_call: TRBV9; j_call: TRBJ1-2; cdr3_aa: CASSPPVGPRSGYTF; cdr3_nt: TGTGCCAGCAGCCCTCCGGTTGGGCCCCGGAGTGGCTACACCTTC
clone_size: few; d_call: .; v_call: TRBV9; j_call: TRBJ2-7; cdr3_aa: CASSTQVSSYEQYF; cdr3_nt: TGTGCCAGCAGCACACAGGTTAGCTCCTACGAGCAGTACTTC
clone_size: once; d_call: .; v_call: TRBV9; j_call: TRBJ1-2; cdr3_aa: CASSPRTNYGYTF; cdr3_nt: TGTGCCAGCAGCCCGAGAACTAACTATGGCTACACCTTC
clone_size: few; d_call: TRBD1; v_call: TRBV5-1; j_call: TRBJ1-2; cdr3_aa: CASSWGQVGDYGYTF; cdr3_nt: TGCGCCAGCAGCTGGGGACAGGTCGGGGACTATGGCTACACCTTC
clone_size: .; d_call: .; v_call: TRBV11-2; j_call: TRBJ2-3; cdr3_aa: CASSRGVGWSTDTQYF; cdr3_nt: TGTGCCAGCAGCCGCGGCGTGGGCTGGAGCACAGATACGCAGTATTTT
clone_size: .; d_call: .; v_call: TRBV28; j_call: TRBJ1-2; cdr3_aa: CASSLMFVGYTF; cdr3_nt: TGTGCCAGCAGTCTCATGTTTGTTGGCTACACCTTC
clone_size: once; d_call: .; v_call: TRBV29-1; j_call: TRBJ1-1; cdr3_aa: CSGNGRSNTEAFF; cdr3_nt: TGCAGCGGGAATGGACGGTCGAACACTGAAGCTTTCTTT
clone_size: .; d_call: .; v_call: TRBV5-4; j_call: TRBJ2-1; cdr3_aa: CASSSGRYNEQFF; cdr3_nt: TGTGCCAGCAGCTCGGGACGATACAATGAGCAGTTCTTC
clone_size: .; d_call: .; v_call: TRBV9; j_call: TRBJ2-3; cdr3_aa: CASSVDLRRKPTQYF; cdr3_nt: TGTGCCAGCAGCGTAGATCTAAGGCGAAAGCCTACGCAGTATTTT
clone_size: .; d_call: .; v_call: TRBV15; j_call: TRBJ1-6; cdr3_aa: CATSRDEGSPLHF; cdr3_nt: TGTGCCACCAGCAGAGATGAGGGTTCACCCCTCCACTTT
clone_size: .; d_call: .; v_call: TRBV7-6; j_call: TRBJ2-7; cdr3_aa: CASSNKPNYEQYF; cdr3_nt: TGTGCCAGCAGCAACAAACCGAACTACGAGCAGTACTTC
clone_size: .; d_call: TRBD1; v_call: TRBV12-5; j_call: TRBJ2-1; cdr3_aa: CASGNRDRVVRFF; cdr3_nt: TGTGCTAGTGGTAACCGGGACAGGGTTGTTAGGTTCTTC
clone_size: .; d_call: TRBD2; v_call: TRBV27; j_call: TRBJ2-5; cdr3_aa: CASSPSGGQETQYF; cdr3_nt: TGTGCCAGCAGTCCAAGCGGGGGGCAAGAGACCCAGTACTTC
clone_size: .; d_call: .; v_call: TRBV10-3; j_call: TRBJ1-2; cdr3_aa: CAISLQGLSYTF; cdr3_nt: TGTGCCATCAGCCTACAGGGATTGAGCTACACCTTC
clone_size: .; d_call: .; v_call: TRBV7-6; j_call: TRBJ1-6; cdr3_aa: CASSLAPGDDSPLHF; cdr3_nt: TGTGCCAGCAGCTTAGCGCCTGGCGACGATTCACCCCTCCACTTT
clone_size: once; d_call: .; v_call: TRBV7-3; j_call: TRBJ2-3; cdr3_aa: CASSLHGAGTDTQYF; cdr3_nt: TGTGCCAGCAGCTTACATGGGGCAGGCACAGATACGCAGTATTTT
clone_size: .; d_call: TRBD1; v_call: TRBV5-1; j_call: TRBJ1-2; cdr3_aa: CASSLDWGTGEGYTF; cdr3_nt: TGCGCCAGCAGCTTGGATTGGGGGACAGGGGAGGGCTACACCTTC
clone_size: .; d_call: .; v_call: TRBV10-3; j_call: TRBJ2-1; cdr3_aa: CAISESNGYEQFF; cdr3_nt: TGTGCCATCAGTGAGTCGAACGGGTATGAGCAGTTCTTC
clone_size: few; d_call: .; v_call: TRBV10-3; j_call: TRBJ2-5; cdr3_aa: CAISESPLGTQYF; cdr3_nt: TGTGCCATCAGTGAGTCACCTTTGGGGACCCAGTACTTC